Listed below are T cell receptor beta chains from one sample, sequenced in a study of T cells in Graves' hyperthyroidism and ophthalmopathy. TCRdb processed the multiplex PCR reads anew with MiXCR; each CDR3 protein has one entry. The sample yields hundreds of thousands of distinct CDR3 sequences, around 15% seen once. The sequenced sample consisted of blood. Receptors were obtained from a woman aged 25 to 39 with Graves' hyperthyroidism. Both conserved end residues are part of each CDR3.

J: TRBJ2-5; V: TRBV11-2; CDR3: CASSLGWTQETQYF
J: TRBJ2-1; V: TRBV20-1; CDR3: CSALSGSGYNEQFF
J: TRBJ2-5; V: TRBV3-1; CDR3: CASSHGRLQETQYF
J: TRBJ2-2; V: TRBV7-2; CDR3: CASSLVTSGELFF
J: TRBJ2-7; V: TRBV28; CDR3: CASAVGTYEQYF
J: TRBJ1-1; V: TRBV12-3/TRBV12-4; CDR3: CASRDRERHTEAFF
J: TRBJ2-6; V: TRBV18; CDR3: CASSPQNSGANVLTF
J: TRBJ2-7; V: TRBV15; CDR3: CATSRSSKGGRPYEQYF
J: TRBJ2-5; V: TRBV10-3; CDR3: CAISDGDRVETQYF
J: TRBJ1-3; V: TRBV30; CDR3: CAWSAGFSGNTIYF
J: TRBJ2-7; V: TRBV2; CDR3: CASSWHSGSSQYF
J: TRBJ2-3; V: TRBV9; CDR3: CASSTGRANTQYF
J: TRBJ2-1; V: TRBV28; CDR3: CASSSASGSLAHYHSYNEQFF
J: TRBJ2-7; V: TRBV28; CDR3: CASSTPGRAYEQYF
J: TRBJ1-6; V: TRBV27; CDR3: CASSFMSSYNPPLHF
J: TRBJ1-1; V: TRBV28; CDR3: CASSLYTAGNTEAFF
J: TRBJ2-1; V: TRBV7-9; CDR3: CASSLWDGAYNEQFF
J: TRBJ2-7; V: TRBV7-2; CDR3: CASTQIPGLSEQYF
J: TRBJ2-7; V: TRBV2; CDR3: CASSVARSYEQYF
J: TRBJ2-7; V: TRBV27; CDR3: CASSLSGTSGSYEQYF
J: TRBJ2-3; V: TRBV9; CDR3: CASSRGLAGGDTQYF
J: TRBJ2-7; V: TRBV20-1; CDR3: CSAEDRGRDYEQYF
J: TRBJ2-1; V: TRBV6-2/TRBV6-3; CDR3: CASSPLTTETDDTEQFF
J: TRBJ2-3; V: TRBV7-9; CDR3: CASSLSGDTQYF
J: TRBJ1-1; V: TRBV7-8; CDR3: CASSFLVPEAFF
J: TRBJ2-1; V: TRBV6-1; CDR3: CASFNNEQFF
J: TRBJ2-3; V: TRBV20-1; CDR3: CSARSASVSTDTQYF
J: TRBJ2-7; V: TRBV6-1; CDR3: CASSEWDKGLYEQYF
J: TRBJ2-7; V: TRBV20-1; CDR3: CSATKRGSYEQYF
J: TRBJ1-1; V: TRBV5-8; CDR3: CASSSRDTLNTEAFF
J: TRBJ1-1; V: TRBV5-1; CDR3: CASSLDRVNTEAFF
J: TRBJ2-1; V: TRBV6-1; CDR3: CASIAVGSYNEQFF
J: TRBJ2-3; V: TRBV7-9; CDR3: CASSPHGAGATDTQYF
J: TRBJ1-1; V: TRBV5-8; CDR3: CATLGGDRAYAPTEAFF
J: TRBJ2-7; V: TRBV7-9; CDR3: CASSWDRGPYEQYF
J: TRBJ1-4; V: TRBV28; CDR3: CASSSRDRGRANEKLFF
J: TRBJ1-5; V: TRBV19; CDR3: CASSIVGQSAYSNQPQHF
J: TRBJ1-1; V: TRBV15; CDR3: CATSRDVNTEAFF
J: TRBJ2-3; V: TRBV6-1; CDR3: CASSDSLTPDTQYF
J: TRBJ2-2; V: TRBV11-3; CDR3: CASSPGGGELFF
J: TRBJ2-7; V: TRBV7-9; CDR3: CASSLLIARGPFEQYF
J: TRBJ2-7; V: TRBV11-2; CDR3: CASSGAAQGEQYF
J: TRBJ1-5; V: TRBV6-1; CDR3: CASRPQGGNQPQHF
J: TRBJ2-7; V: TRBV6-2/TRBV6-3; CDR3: CASAKGTSSYEQYF
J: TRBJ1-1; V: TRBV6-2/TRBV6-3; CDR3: CASHRFQGNTEAFF
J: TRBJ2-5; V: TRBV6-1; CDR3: CASSEQSNQETQYF
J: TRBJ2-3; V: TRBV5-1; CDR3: CASSAWTGATDTQYF
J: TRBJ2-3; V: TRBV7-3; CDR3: CASSPGSAGVDTQYF
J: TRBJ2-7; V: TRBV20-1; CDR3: CSARGNRDRGSHEQYF
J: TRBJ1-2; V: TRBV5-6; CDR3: CASSLAGSVRTF
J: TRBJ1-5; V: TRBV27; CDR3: CAGSLPPATGPNQPQHF
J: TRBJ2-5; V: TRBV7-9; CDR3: CASRAEESQYF
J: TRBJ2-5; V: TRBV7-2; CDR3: CASNTIGRQETQYF
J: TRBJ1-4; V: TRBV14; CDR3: CASSRTGGGLGKLFF
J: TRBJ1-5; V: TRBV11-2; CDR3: CASSRADREHQPQHF
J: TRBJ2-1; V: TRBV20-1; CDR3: CSAPRLAGTYNEQFF
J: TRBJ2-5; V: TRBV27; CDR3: CASRSLAEKQETQYF
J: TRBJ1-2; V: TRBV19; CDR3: CASRGARDGYTF
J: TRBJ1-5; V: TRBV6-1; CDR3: CATSRDLSNQPQHF